One sample yielded the 30 T cell receptor beta chains listed below, sequenced in a study of T-cell reconstitution after alpha-beta-depleted transplantation in children. Unique molecular identifiers featured in how the TCRbeta library was prepared. TCRdb passed the PCR reads through MiXCR, listing each CDR3 protein once. The sample records approximately 1,000,000 distinct CDR3 sequences, about 29% being singletons. Sequencing was performed on PBMCs, mostly from graft donor cells, taken 360 days after TCRalphabeta/CD19-depleted stem cell transplant. The receptor set was obtained from a boy younger than two who had a stem cell transplant for SCID, so the T cells may come from the graft donor.

CDR3: CASSLFLTATYEQYF. The CDR3 DNA reads as TGTGCCAGCAGCTTGTTTCTCACAGCCACCTACGAGCAGTACTTC. The chain combines TRBV5-6 with TRBJ2-7; D is unresolved. CDR3 length: 15 amino acids. Trimming shortened V by 1 base and J by 2 bases, and 13 bases separated the two germline ends. Germline CDR1 and CDR2: SGHDT and YYEEEE.

CDR3 sequence reads: CASSQGLLAGTAYEQYF. CDR3 DNA sequence: TGTGCCAGCTCCCAAGGATTACTAGCGGGGACGGCCTACGAGCAGTACTTC. The rearrangement links TRBV3-1 to TRBJ2-7, with 10 nucleotides matching TRBD2. With V trimmed by 8 bases and J by 2 bases, 15 bases remained unmatched. Germline-derived CDR1 and CDR2 are LGHDT and YNNKEL (reference sequence). The CDR3 runs 17 residues.

The chain recombines TRBV29-1 with TRBJ2-7; 8 bases align to TRBD1. The V and J ends lost 6 bases and 2 bases, in that order; junction bases with no gene match: 3. The CDR3 contains 12 residues. CDR1 SQVTM and CDR2 ANQGSEA come from the germline V gene. CDR3 DNA sequence: TGCAGCGTCCGACAGGGGCCCTACGAGCAGTACTTC. Amino acids: CSVRQGPYEQYF.

This sequence joins TRBV5-5 and TRBJ1-1, with D perhaps matching TRBD1 (6 bases). Germline V gene data show CDR1 as SGHKS and CDR2 as YYEKEE (reference sequence). The CDR3 is made up of 14 amino acids. Trimming removed 5 bases from V and 1 base from J, with 12 bases in between. For the CDR3, the DNA is TGTGCCAGCAGATCTAGGGGGGGGAACACTGAAGCTTTCTTT. As protein: CASRSRGGNTEAFF.

This clonotype has ten or more counts. This chain links TRBV24-1 with TRBJ2-3; D possibly corresponds to TRBD1 (6 bases). This CDR3 spans 13 amino acids. The V end lost 5 bases, the J end lost 9 bases, and 14 bases lay between the germline ends. Germline assignment: CDR1 KGHDR and CDR2 SFDVKD. CDR3 DNA: TGTGCCACCAGTGGCTTCCACAGGGACACGCAGTATTTT. Translation gives CATSGFHRDTQYF.

The CDR3 here is CASSLGTGSTYNEQFF. CDR3 nucleotides: TGTGCCAGCAGTTTGGGGACAGGGTCGACATACAATGAGCAGTTCTTC. The rearrangement uses TRBV12-3 or TRBV12-4 and TRBJ2-1; TRBD1 matches 9 bases. The CDR3 loop spans 16 amino acids. V lost 3 bases and J lost 4; bases outside the gene matches: 7.

The rearrangement joins TRBV4-1 to TRBJ1-1; D might be TRBD1 (6 bases). Trimming took 1 base from V and 5 from J, leaving 17 bases between them. The CDR3 has 16 amino acids. Looked up from germline, CDR1 is MGHRA and CDR2 is YSYEKL. The CDR3 bases are TGCGCCAGCAGCCAAGGCGGATACAGGGTTGGAACTGAAGCTTTCTTT. Its translation: CASSQGGYRVGTEAFF.

V is TRBV7-8 and J is TRBJ2-7, with D unclear. CDR1 and CDR2 (germline): SGHVS, FQNEAQ. V lost 3 bases and J lost 1, with 10 bases in between. This CDR3 spans 14 amino acids. DNA for the CDR3: TGTGCCAGCAGCTTTGTCAGAATGTCCTACGAGCAGTACTTC. It encodes CASSFVRMSYEQYF.

This clonotype was observed a handful of times. The chain employs TRBV9 and TRBJ2-1; no definite D call. This CDR3 comprises 16 residues. Trimming took 4 bases from V and 2 from J, leaving 16 bases between them. CDR1 and CDR2 from the germline V gene are SGDLS and YYNGEE. CDR3 sequence: CASSQIPRRTYNEQFF. The CDR3 bases are TGTGCCAGCAGCCAAATCCCCCGAAGGACCTACAATGAGCAGTTCTTC.

This clonotype turned up a few times. In nucleotides, the CDR3 is TGTGCCAGCAGCCCCCCGGGGACTTGGGATACGCAGTATTTT. This encodes CASSPPGTWDTQYF. The V call is TRBV6-1, the J call TRBJ2-3; maybe TRBD2 (6 bases). The ends were cut back, 6 bases at V and 6 bases at J, with 16 bases in the middle. This CDR3 spans 14 amino acids. Per the germline V gene, CDR1 is MNHNS and CDR2 is SASEGT.

V gene TRBV20-1 combines with J gene TRBJ1-2; 9 bases fit TRBD1. This CDR3 is built from 16 residues. Germline lookup yields CDR1 DFQATT and CDR2 SNEGSKA (reference sequence). Trimming at V came to 4 bases and at J to 1 base, leaving 10 bases not matched to a gene. The CDR3 is CSATAMDRGLNYGYTF. DNA of the CDR3: TGCAGTGCTACTGCCATGGACAGGGGCCTTAACTATGGCTACACCTTC.

This clonotype has a handful of counts. The chain carries TRBV10-3 and TRBJ2-3; 7 nucleotides align to TRBD2. This CDR3 spans 15 amino acids. Germline trimming cut 3 bases from V and 4 bases from J; bases unmatched to any gene: 7. Germline V CDR1 and CDR2: ENHRY, SYGVKD. This chain's CDR3 is CAISDNGGGADTQYF. In DNA, the CDR3 is TGTGCCATCAGTGACAATGGTGGGGGGGCAGATACGCAGTATTTT.

The rearrangement links TRBV9 to TRBJ2-7, with 7 bases aligning to TRBD2. The V and J ends lost 3 bases and 3 bases, in that order; junction bases with no gene match: 3. CDR1 SGDLS and CDR2 YYNGEE come from the germline V gene. The CDR3 totals 13 residues. CDR3 sequence reads: CASSAGTNYEQYF. CDR3 sequence (DNA): TGTGCCAGCAGCGCCGGGACTAACTACGAGCAGTACTTC.

V gene TRBV4-3 combines with J gene TRBJ2-1; D remains ambiguous. V was trimmed by 0 bases and J by 0 bases, leaving 12 bases between them. Per the germline V gene, CDR1 is LGHNA and CDR2 is YSLEER. The CDR3 runs 17 residues. This CDR3 is CASSQELRPSSYNEQFF. CDR3 coding DNA: TGCGCCAGCAGCCAAGAATTGCGGCCCAGCTCCTACAATGAGCAGTTCTTC.

The chain employs TRBV4-2 and TRBJ1-4; TRBD1 matches at 7 bases. V lost 0 bases to trimming and J lost 10 bases; unmatched junction nucleotides: 11. Germline V gene data show CDR1 as LGHNA and CDR2 as YNFKEQ. The CDR3 totals 16 residues. The chain's CDR3 is CASSQDWPGGSGKLFF. CDR3 coding DNA: TGTGCCAGCAGCCAAGATTGGCCAGGGGGTAGTGGAAAACTGTTTTTT.

The V and J genes are TRBV7-9 and TRBJ2-3; TRBD1 agrees at 8 bases. With V trimmed by 4 bases and J by 6 bases, 9 bases remained unmatched. Germline CDR1 is SEHNR and CDR2 is FQNEAQ (reference sequence). This CDR3 region has 15 residues. The CDR3 is CASSSNDRGGDTQYF. The DNA of the CDR3 is TGTGCCAGCAGCTCAAACGACAGGGGAGGCGATACGCAGTATTTT.

J is TRBJ1-1 and V is TRBV29-1, with D perhaps matching TRBD1 (6 bases). Looked up from germline, CDR1 is SQVTM and CDR2 is ANQGSEA. The CDR3 covers 16 residues. The ends were cut back, 5 bases at V and 3 bases at J, with 22 bases in the middle. The CDR3 is CSVRGGPQHRDTEAFF. Here the CDR3 DNA reads TGCAGCGTTCGGGGGGGGCCTCAACATCGGGACACTGAAGCTTTCTTT.

For the CDR3, the DNA is TGTGCCAGCAGCCCCCAGGGGGTAACGAACACTGAAGCTTTCTTT. The encoded protein is CASSPQGVTNTEAFF. The chain carries TRBV9 and TRBJ1-1, with 7 bases identical to TRBD1. V lost 4 bases and J lost 1; bases outside the gene matches: 7. This CDR3 spans 15 amino acids. The germline gives CDR1 SGDLS, CDR2 YYNGEE.

This chain joins TRBV12-3 or TRBV12-4 and TRBJ2-7; D is uncertain. With 3 bases removed from V and 1 base from J, the gap between germline ends came to 10 bases. The length of the CDR3 is 14 residues. CDR3 bases: TGTGCCAGCAGTTTGGGTGTACAGTCCTACGAGCAGTACTTC. Translated: CASSLGVQSYEQYF.

The rearrangement links TRBV11-2 to TRBJ2-3; 7 bases agree with TRBD1. Germline CDR1 SGHAT, CDR2 FQNNGV. V shed 2 bases, J shed 4 bases, and the junction held 6 bases outside the gene matches. The CDR3 totals 15 residues. The CDR3 spells CASSLPGQISDTQYF. The DNA of the CDR3 is TGTGCCAGCAGCTTACCGGGACAGATATCAGATACGCAGTATTTT.

There are a few counts of this clonotype. This sequence joins TRBV20-1 and TRBJ2-7, with TRBD1 matching over 8 bases. This CDR3 is 15 amino acids long. V lost 6 bases, J lost 1 base, and 11 bases stayed unmatched. Germline V lookup: CDR1 DFQATT, CDR2 SNEGSKA (reference sequence). The CDR3 nucleotides read TGCAGTGCCCAAAGGGACAGGAAACGTTCCTACGAGCAGTACTTC. It is translated as CSAQRDRKRSYEQYF.

This clonotype was observed a handful of times. This chain joins TRBV10-2 and TRBJ1-6; 8 bases map to TRBD1. The CDR3 consists of 18 residues. Germline V gene sequence: CDR1 WSHSY, CDR2 SAAADI. After removal of 6 bases from V and 5 bases from J, the junction contained 15 bases not matched to a gene. CDR3 residues: CASRGDRNQNFHNSPLHF. The CDR3 DNA sequence: TGCGCCAGCAGGGGGGACAGGAATCAGAATTTCCATAATTCACCCCTCCACTTT.

A few counts support this clonotype. J is TRBJ1-1 and V is TRBV12-3 or TRBV12-4; tentatively, D is TRBD1 (5 bases). The CDR3 is made up of 14 amino acids. The V and J ends lost 5 bases and 1 base respectively, with 11 bases between them. CDR3 coding DNA: TGTGCCAGCAGTGTGGGACTGACGAACACTGAAGCTTTCTTT. Its translation is CASSVGLTNTEAFF.

The chain combines TRBV12-3 or TRBV12-4 with TRBJ2-1; 12 bases fit TRBD1. There are 16 residues in the CDR3. Losses at the gene ends were 3 bases for V and 6 bases for J; bases not matched to a gene: 6. The DNA of the CDR3 is TGTGCCAGCAGTTTCTTACCGGGACAGGGGGCCAATGAGCAGTTCTTC. It specifies CASSFLPGQGANEQFF.

This chain links TRBV7-2 with TRBJ2-5; D gene unclear. Germline V CDR1 and CDR2: SGHTA, FQGNSA. The CDR3 is 13 amino acids. The V end lost 1 base, the J end lost 6 bases, and 9 bases lay between the germline ends. The CDR3 nucleotides are TGTGCCAGCAGCTTAGGGGCACTGCAGACCCAGTACTTC. Translated: CASSLGALQTQYF.

This clonotype was recorded at least ten times. CDR3 coding DNA: TGTGCCAGCAGCCAAGAGGACGGCGGGGGGGCTTACGAGCAGTACTTC. The encoded protein is CASSQEDGGGAYEQYF. This chain connects TRBV4-2 to TRBJ2-7; 9 bases fit TRBD2. Germline V gives CDR1 LGHNA, CDR2 YNFKEQ. The CDR3 loop spans 16 amino acids. V lost 0 bases and J lost 4; bases outside the gene matches: 7.

The gene calls are TRBV4-3 and TRBJ2-3; D might be TRBD2 (6 bases). The CDR3 totals 16 residues. CDR1 is LGHNA and CDR2 is YSLEER in the germline V gene. Trimming stripped 1 base from V and 4 bases from J, with 15 bases between. The DNA for the CDR3 is TGCGCCAGCAGCCAAGGGTCTCGGGGGTGGGCAGATACGCAGTATTTT. It translates to CASSQGSRGWADTQYF.

The V and J genes are TRBV24-1 and TRBJ2-1; 10 positions match TRBD1. Germline V lookup: CDR1 KGHDR, CDR2 SFDVKD. V lost 7 bases to trimming and J lost 6 bases; unmatched junction nucleotides: 8. The CDR3 is 15 residues long. CDR3 nucleotides: TGTGCCACCAGCGACAGGGGGCTCACAGGCAATGAGCAGTTCTTC. Translation gives CATSDRGLTGNEQFF.

This clonotype was detected only a few times. V gene TRBV6-5 combines with J gene TRBJ2-1, with 9 nucleotides matching TRBD2. The CDR3 totals 15 residues. The germline V gene encodes CDR1 MNHEY and CDR2 SVGAGI. The J segment lost 7 bases and the V segment lost 0 bases, leaving 4 bases of the junction unmatched. The CDR3 DNA follows: TGTGCCAGCAGTTACTCGGCGGGGGGGCTGAATGAGCAGTTCTTC. Translation: CASSYSAGGLNEQFF.

The rearrangement links TRBV28 to TRBJ2-7; D might be TRBD1 or TRBD2, each matching 5 bases. The CDR3 extends over 15 amino acids. Germline assignment: CDR1 MDHEN and CDR2 SYDVKM. The V end was cut by 3 bases, the J end by 5 bases, with 17 bases between. CDR3 sequence: CASSFAGPIGDEQYF. The CDR3 bases are TGTGCCAGCAGTTTCGCGGGCCCTATAGGGGACGAGCAGTACTTC. The whole variable domain, remainder taken from reference TRBV28 and TRBJ2-7, is DVKVTQSSRYLVKRTGEKVFLECVQDMDHENMFWYRQDPGLGLRLIYFSYDVKMKEKGDIPEGYSVSREKKERFSLILESASTNQTSMYLCASSFAGPIGDEQYFGPGTRLTVT.